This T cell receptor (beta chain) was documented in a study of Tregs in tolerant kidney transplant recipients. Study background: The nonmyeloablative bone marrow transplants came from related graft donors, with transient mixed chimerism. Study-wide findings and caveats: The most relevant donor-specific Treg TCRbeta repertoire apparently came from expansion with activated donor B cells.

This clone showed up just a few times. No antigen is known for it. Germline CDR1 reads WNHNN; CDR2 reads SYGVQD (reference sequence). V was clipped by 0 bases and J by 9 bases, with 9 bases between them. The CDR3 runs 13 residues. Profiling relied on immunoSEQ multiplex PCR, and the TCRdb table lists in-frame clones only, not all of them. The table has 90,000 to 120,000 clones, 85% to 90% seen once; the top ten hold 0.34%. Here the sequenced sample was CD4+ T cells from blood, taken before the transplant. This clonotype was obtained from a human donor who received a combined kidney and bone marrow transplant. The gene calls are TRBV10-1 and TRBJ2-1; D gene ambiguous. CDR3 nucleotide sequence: TGCGCCAGCAGTGAGTCGCTGAGAGTTGAGCAGTTCTTC. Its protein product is CASSESLRVEQFF.